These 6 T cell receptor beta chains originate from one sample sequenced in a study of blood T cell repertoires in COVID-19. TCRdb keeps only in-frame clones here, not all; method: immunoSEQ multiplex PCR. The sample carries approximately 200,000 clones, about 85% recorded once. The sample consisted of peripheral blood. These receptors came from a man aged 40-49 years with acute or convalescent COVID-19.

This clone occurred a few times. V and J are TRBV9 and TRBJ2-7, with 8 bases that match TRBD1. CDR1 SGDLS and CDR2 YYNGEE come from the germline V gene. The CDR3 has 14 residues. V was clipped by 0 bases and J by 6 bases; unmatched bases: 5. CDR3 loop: CASSVGTGLGEQYF. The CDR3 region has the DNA TGTGCCAGCAGCGTAGGGACAGGGTTAGGCGAGCAGTACTTC.

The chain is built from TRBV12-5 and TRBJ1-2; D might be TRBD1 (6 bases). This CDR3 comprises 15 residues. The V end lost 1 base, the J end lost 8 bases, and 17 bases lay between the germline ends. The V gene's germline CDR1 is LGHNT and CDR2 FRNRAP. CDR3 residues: CASGLEGIDRMGYTF. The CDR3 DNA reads TGTGCTAGTGGTTTGGAGGGCATCGACAGGATGGGCTACACCTTC. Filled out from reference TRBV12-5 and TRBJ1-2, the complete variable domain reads DARVTQTPRHKVTEMGQEVTMRCQPILGHNTVFWYRQTMMQGLELLAYFRNRAPLDDSGMPKDRFSAEMPDATLATLKIQPSEPRDSAVYFCASGLEGIDRMGYTFGSGTRLTVV.

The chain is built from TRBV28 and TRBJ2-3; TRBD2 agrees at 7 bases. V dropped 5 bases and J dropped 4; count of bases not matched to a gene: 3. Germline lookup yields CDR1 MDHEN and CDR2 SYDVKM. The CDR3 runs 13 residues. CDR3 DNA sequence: TGTGCCAGCAGTGGGGGGGGGTCAGATACGCAGTATTTT. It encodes CASSGGGSDTQYF.

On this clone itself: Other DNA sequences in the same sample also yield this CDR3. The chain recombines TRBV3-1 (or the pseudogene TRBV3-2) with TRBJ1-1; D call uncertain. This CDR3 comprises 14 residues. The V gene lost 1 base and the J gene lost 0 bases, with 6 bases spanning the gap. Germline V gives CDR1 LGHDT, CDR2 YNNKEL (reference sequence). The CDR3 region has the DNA TGTGCCAGCAGCCAAGGGCAAATGAACACTGAAGCTTTCTTT. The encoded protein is CASSQGQMNTEAFF.

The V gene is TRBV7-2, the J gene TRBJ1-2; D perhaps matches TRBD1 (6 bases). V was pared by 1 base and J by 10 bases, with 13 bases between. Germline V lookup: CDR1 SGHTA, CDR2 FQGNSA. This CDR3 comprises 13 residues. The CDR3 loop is CASSLGEQGIYTF. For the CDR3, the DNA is TGTGCCAGCAGCTTAGGGGAACAGGGTATCTACACCTTC.

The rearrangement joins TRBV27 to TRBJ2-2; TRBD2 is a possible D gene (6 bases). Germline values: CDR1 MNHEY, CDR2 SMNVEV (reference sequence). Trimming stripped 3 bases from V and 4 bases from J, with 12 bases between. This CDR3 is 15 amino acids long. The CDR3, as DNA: TGTGCCAGCAGTTTGGAGGGCATCGGCACCGGGGAGCTGTTTTTT. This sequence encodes CASSLEGIGTGELFF.